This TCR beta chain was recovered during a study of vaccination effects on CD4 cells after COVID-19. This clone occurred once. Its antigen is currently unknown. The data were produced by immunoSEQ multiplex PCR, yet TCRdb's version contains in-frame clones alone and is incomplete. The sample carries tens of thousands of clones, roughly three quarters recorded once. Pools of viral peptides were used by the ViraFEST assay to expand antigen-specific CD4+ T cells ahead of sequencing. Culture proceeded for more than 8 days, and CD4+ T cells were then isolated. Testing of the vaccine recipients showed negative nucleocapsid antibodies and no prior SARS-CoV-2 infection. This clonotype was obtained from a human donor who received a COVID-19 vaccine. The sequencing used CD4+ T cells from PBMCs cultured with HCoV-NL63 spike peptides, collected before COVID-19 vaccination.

The CDR3 nucleotides read TGTGCCAGCAGCCCCGGGACAGCCTATCAGCCCCAGCATTTT. Translated: CASSPGTAYQPQHF. The chain is built from TRBV7-2 and TRBJ1-5; 7 bases agree with TRBD1. V shed 5 bases and J 5 bases; nucleotides not matched to a gene: 6. The CDR3 extends over 14 amino acids. Germline CDR1 reads SGHTA; CDR2 reads FQGNSA.